Listed below are T cell receptor beta chains from one sample, sequenced in a study of technical replicates of blood from a few donors. Sequencing used immunoSEQ multiplex PCR; TCRdb keeps in-frame clones, though not all of them. The table includes almost 85,000 clones, roughly 97% detected once. The source material was T cells isolated from PBMCs. These receptors were obtained from a human donor in good health. Both conserved end residues are part of each CDR3. D genes are given only for firm matches. Expanded clones are given a class, and other clones once, few, many or no size at all.

TRBJ2-1 TRBD2 . TRBV9 CASSVGTSRHEQFF TGTGCCAGCAGCGTAGGGACTAGCCGTCATGAGCAGTTCTTC
TRBJ2-3 . once TRBV6-5 CASSPNADTQYF TGTGCCAGCAGCCCTAATGCAGATACGCAGTATTTT
TRBJ2-7 TRBD1 . TRBV6-6 CASSLLRDRGYEQYF TGTGCCAGCAGTCTTCTCCGGGACAGGGGCTACGAGCAGTACTTC
TRBJ2-7 . once TRBV6-5 CASSIWGVHEQYF TGTGCCAGCAGTATCTGGGGGGTCCACGAGCAGTACTTC
TRBJ2-7 . . TRBV7-9 CASDIPTGERPYEQYF TGTGCCAGCGACATACCAACGGGGGAACGGCCCTACGAGCAGTACTTC
TRBJ1-2 TRBD1 . TRBV6-1 CASTPRGPIDGYTF TGTGCCAGCACTCCTAGGGGGCCGATCGACGGCTACACCTTC
TRBJ1-2 . . TRBV6-1 CASSESIYRNYGYTF TGTGCCAGCAGTGAATCAATCTACAGAAACTATGGCTACACCTTC
TRBJ2-6 TRBD1 . TRBV28 CASSYPGTAGANVLTF TGTGCCAGCAGTTACCCCGGGACAGCTGGGGCCAACGTCCTGACTTTC
TRBJ2-6 TRBD1 . TRBV19 CASSNTGVNVLTF TGTGCCAGTAGTAACACAGGGGTCAACGTCCTGACTTTC
TRBJ2-3 . . TRBV5-1 CASSLISTDTQYF TGCGCCAGCAGCTTGATAAGCACAGATACGCAGTATTTT
TRBJ2-2 . . TRBV2 CASSVVLPITGELFF TGTGCCAGCAGTGTGGTACTCCCGATCACCGGGGAGCTGTTTTTT
TRBJ2-2 . . TRBV11-2 CASSAGANTGELFF TGTGCCAGCAGTGCAGGGGCAAACACCGGGGAGCTGTTTTTT
TRBJ2-7 TRBD2 once TRBV4-1 CASSQPIAGGYEQYF TGCGCCAGCAGCCAACCTATAGCGGGGGGGTACGAGCAGTACTTC
TRBJ1-1 . . TRBV7-9 CASSLKGQNTEAFF TGTGCCAGCAGCTTAAAGGGACAGAACACTGAAGCTTTCTTT
TRBJ2-1 TRBD2 once TRBV2 CASSEGVAGGDEQFF TGTGCCAGCAGTGAAGGGGTAGCGGGAGGAGACGAGCAGTTCTTC
TRBJ2-2 . . TRBV12-5 CASGSAHPLLGGRHTGELFF TGTGCTAGTGGTTCGGCCCATCCTCTCCTCGGGGGGCGACACACCGGGGAGCTGTTTTTT
TRBJ2-3 . . TRBV28 CASSLPTITDTQYF TGTGCCAGCAGTTTACCCACAATCACAGATACGCAGTATTTT
TRBJ2-5 . . TRBV7-8 CASSLEGEETQYF TGTGCCAGCAGCTTAGAGGGGGAAGAGACCCAGTACTTC
TRBJ2-5 TRBD1 . TRBV5-1 CASSLAGTGEETQYF TGCGCCAGCAGCTTGGCCGGGACAGGCGAAGAGACCCAGTACTTC
TRBJ1-1 TRBD1 once TRBV5-6 CASSLIGRGRTEAFF TGTGCCAGCAGCTTAATAGGCAGGGGGCGCACTGAAGCTTTCTTT
TRBJ1-2 TRBD1 . TRBV7-9 CAVDRGFYGYTF TGTGCCGTGGACAGGGGGTTCTATGGCTACACCTTC
TRBJ2-6 . . TRBV5-1 CASSLGGAGANVLTF TGCGCCAGCAGCTTGGGAGGTGCCGGGGCCAACGTCCTGACTTTC